These 22 T cell receptor beta chains share one sample of origin, sequenced in a study of a mutant IDH1 vaccine in newly diagnosed glioma. Profiled with immunoSEQ multiplex PCR; TCRdb holds only in-frame clones, not every one. Here the sample spans about 67,000 clones, roughly four fifths being singletons. Regarding time point: week 47, end of study. The content of each vaccine dose was 300 ug of mutant IDH1 20-mer peptide, and topical imiquimod accompanied it. These TCRs are of unknown antigen specificity. This specimen was PBMCs, taken from a glioma patient whose treatment included an IDH1 peptide vaccine. The source is a man between 25 and 39 years old with glioma.

V and J are TRBV6-7 and TRBJ2-5; perhaps TRBD2 as D (6 bases). TRBV6-7 is an open reading frame whose function is uncertain. Trimming removed 7 bases at V and 2 bases at J, with 29 bases between. This CDR3 spans 19 amino acids. The CDR3 DNA sequence: TGTGCCAGCACCAAAGTGGGGGGTACAGTGTCTACCTTACAAGAGACCCAGTACTTC. This sequence encodes CASTKVGGTVSTLQETQYF.

The V and J genes are TRBV11-2 and TRBJ2-1, with TRBD1 matching 7 bases. Looked up from germline, CDR1 is SGHAT and CDR2 is FQNNGV. The CDR3 has 15 amino acids. V lost 0 bases to trimming and J lost 6 bases; unmatched junction nucleotides: 5. In DNA form, the CDR3 reads TGTGCCAGCAGCTTAGAGACAGGGTTAAGCAATGAGCAGTTCTTC. Amino acids: CASSLETGLSNEQFF.

J is TRBJ2-7 and V is TRBV7-9; D perhaps matches TRBD1 (6 bases). V lost 1 base and J 5 bases, leaving 12 bases between the germline ends. The germline gives CDR1 SEHNR, CDR2 FQNEAQ (reference sequence). This CDR3 has 14 amino acids. The CDR3 DNA reads as TGTGCCAGCAGCTTAGGACAGGCGGTGAACGAGCAGTACTTC. This gives the protein CASSLGQAVNEQYF. Based on the CDR3 plus reference TRBV7-9 and TRBJ2-7, the full variable domain is DTGVSQNPRHKITKRGQNVTFRCDPISEHNRLYWYRQTLGQGPEFLTYFQNEAQLEKSRLLSDRFSAERPKGSFSTLEIQRTEQGDSAMYLCASSLGQAVNEQYFGPGTRLTVT.

The chain combines TRBV5-5 with TRBJ1-1, with 7 bases fitting TRBD1. Per the germline V gene, CDR1 is SGHKS and CDR2 is YYEKEE (reference sequence). V shed 4 bases, J shed 9 bases, and the junction held 9 bases outside the gene matches. The CDR3 extends over 13 amino acids. As DNA, the CDR3 is TGTGCCAGCAGCCCCGACAGGGAGCATAAAGCTTTCTTT. Its protein is CASSPDREHKAFF.

The table lists this clone with a count of one. The J gene is TRBJ1-4, the V gene TRBV7-8; 10 nucleotides match TRBD1. The V and J ends lost 5 bases and 8 bases, in that order; junction bases with no gene match: 11. This CDR3 region has 16 residues. Germline CDR1 and CDR2: SGHVS and FQNEAQ. The CDR3 coding sequence is TGTGCCAGCAGCCCCTGGGGGGGACAGGGGAGGGAAAAACTGTTTTTT. Protein product: CASSPWGGQGREKLFF.

The chain recombines TRBV7-2 with TRBJ2-1, with 8 bases that match TRBD2. Germline CDR1 reads SGHTA; CDR2 reads FQGNSA. The CDR3 spans 17 residues. V trimming: 1 base; J trimming: 1 base; junction bases outside the gene matches: 6. This CDR3 is CASSLVGGAGSYNEQFF. The CDR3 DNA reads as TGTGCCAGCAGCTTAGTCGGGGGGGCGGGTTCCTACAATGAGCAGTTCTTC.

The chain joins TRBV2 to TRBJ2-3, with D possibly TRBD2 on 5 matching bases. Germline values: CDR1 SNHLY, CDR2 FYNNEI. There are 16 residues in the CDR3. Trimming left V 5 bases short and J 2 bases short, with 17 bases between. The CDR3 region has the DNA TGTGCCAGCAGTCCCCCGCCGGGCGGGCCCACAGATACGCAGTATTTT. This encodes CASSPPPGGPTDTQYF.

This clone came up once. The V and J genes are TRBV6-5 and TRBJ1-1, with 8 bases fitting TRBD1. Germline trimming cut 0 bases from V and 0 bases from J; bases unmatched to any gene: 3. This CDR3 has 16 amino acids. Germline CDR1 reads MNHEY; CDR2 reads SVGAGI. The CDR3 nucleotides read TGTGCCAGCAGTTACTCTGGGACAGGTCTGAACACTGAAGCTTTCTTT. Residues: CASSYSGTGLNTEAFF.

The rearrangement links TRBV5-4 to TRBJ2-1; D is undetermined. The V end was cut by 4 bases, the J end by 9 bases, with 14 bases between. This CDR3 is built from 13 residues. Germline V lookup: CDR1 SGHNT, CDR2 YYREEE (reference sequence). The CDR3 nucleotides read TGTGCCAGCAGCCTTATGGCGATCGGTGAGCAGTTCTTC. It specifies CASSLMAIGEQFF.

This chain joins TRBV5-1 and TRBJ1-4; D is undetermined. The CDR3 contains 14 residues. V dropped 0 bases and J dropped 8 bases, with 11 bases sitting between them. In germline, CDR1 is SGHRS, CDR2 YFSETQ. This chain's CDR3 is CASSLDGRAEKLFF. In DNA form, the CDR3 reads TGCGCCAGCAGCTTGGATGGAAGGGCAGAAAAACTGTTTTTT.

The CDR3 sequence: CASRGGETQYF. CDR3 in DNA: TGTGCCAGTCGGGGAGGAGAGACCCAGTACTTC. The gene calls are TRBV7-6 and TRBJ2-5; a possible D gene is TRBD2 (6 bases). The germline V and J ends were trimmed by 9 bases and 4 bases, with 9 bases remaining between them. Germline CDR1 reads SGHVS; CDR2 reads FNYEAQ. CDR3 size: 11 residues. The variable domain in full, completed from reference TRBV7-6 and TRBJ2-5, reads GAGVSQSPRYKVTKRGQDVALRCDPISGHVSLYWYRQALGQGPEFLTYFNYEAQQDKSGLPNDRFSAERPEGSISTLTIQRTEQRDSAMYRCASRGGETQYFGPGTRLLVL.

The rearrangement joins TRBV30 to TRBJ2-7, with a possible D match to TRBD2 (6 bases). Germline V CDR1 and CDR2: GTSNPN, SVGIG (reference sequence). CDR3 length: 15 residues. CDR3 residues: CAVRLRGGVAYEQYF. CDR3 sequence (DNA): TGTGCTGTGCGTCTCCGGGGAGGAGTAGCCTACGAGCAGTACTTC.

The table lists this clone with a few counts. The rearrangement links TRBV6-1 to TRBJ2-7, with a possible D match to TRBD1 (5 bases). The V gene lost 2 bases and the J gene lost 0 bases, with 11 bases spanning the gap. Germline V gene lookup returns CDR1 MNHNS and CDR2 SASEGT. CDR3 length equals 15 residues. For the CDR3, the DNA is TGTGCCAGCAGTGAATGGGCCAGGGCCTCCTACGAGCAGTACTTC. This encodes CASSEWARASYEQYF.

V gene TRBV2 combines with J gene TRBJ1-2; D unresolved. Germline CDR1 is SNHLY and CDR2 is FYNNEI. The CDR3 consists of 14 residues. Trimming stripped 4 bases from V and 6 bases from J, with 15 bases between. Written as DNA, the CDR3 is TGTGCCAGCAGTGGGTACCAGGTGTTTGATGGCTACACCTTC. It codes for CASSGYQVFDGYTF.

V gene TRBV29-1 combines with J gene TRBJ1-3; D gene ambiguous. V lost 4 bases, J lost 8 bases, and 6 bases lay in between. Germline V gene lookup returns CDR1 SQVTM and CDR2 ANQGSEA. The CDR3 has 10 amino acids. The CDR3 nucleotides read TGCAGCGTTGTCGGGGACACCATATATTTT. This translates into CSVVGDTIYF.

The CDR3 DNA reads as TGTGCAAGTCGCCTCCCGGACACCAAAACGCCCTACAATGAGCAGTTCTTC. Its protein product is CASRLPDTKTPYNEQFF. The chain joins TRBV12-2 to TRBJ2-1; TRBD1, the table's D call, lacks a check against the DNA. TRBV12-2 is labeled a pseudogene. This CDR3 region has 17 residues.

This sequence joins TRBV6-5 and TRBJ2-7, with D perhaps TRBD1 or TRBD2 (7 bases each). The CDR3 spans 14 residues. Germline CDR1 MNHEY, CDR2 SVGAGI. V shed 6 bases and J shed 2 bases, with 14 bases lying between them. Here the CDR3 DNA reads TGTGCCAGCAGCCCGACAGGGACTACCTACGAGCAGTACTTC. Protein: CASSPTGTTYEQYF.

This clone was detected only once. The chain has TRBV19 and TRBJ2-2, with D perhaps given as TRBD1 or TRBD2 (5 bases each). Germline V gene data show CDR1 as LNHDA and CDR2 as SQIVND (reference sequence). The CDR3 is made up of 16 amino acids. V lost 7 bases to trimming and J lost 4 bases, with 19 bases between them. CDR3 DNA sequence: TGTGCCAGTACTATGGGGGTGTCAGCCGGCACCGGGGAGCTGTTTTTT. Translation gives CASTMGVSAGTGELFF.

This clone is a singleton in its sample. The chain employs TRBV7-8 and TRBJ1-1; D is unresolved. The CDR3 contains 17 residues. Per germline, CDR1 SGHVS and CDR2 FQNEAQ. The V end was cut by 0 bases, the J end by 1 base, with 15 bases between. The DNA for the CDR3 is TGTGCCAGCAGCTTAGCGTTTGAAGGCCAAAGGAACACTGAAGCTTTCTTT. The encoded protein is CASSLAFEGQRNTEAFF. Filled out from reference TRBV7-8 and TRBJ1-1, the complete variable domain reads GAGVSQSPRYKVAKRGQDVALRCDPISGHVSLFWYQQALGQGPEFLTYFQNEAQLDKSGLPSDRFFAERPEGSVSTLKIQRTQQEDSAVYLCASSLAFEGQRNTEAFFGQGTRLTVV.

The CDR3 loop is CASSQNVIRVGETQYF. In nucleotides, the CDR3 is TGCGCCAGCAGCCAAAACGTGATCAGGGTAGGGGAGACCCAGTACTTC. J is TRBJ2-5 and V is TRBV4-1; D perhaps matches TRBD1 (5 bases). CDR1 is MGHRA, CDR2 YSYEKL, per germline. The V end was cut by 2 bases, the J end by 5 bases, with 18 bases between. The CDR3 is 16 amino acids.

The chain uses TRBV28 and TRBJ1-5; tentatively, D is TRBD1 (5 bases). The CDR3 runs 14 residues. V shed 7 bases and J shed 2 bases, with 12 bases lying between them. Per the germline V gene, CDR1 is MDHEN and CDR2 is SYDVKM. CDR3 nucleotides: TGTGCCAGCAACCTTGGGGGGGGCAATCAGCCCCAGCATTTT. It translates to CASNLGGGNQPQHF.

In this sample, this clone turned up once. The V gene is TRBV18, the J gene TRBJ2-7; possibly TRBD1 for D (6 bases). The V and J ends lost 3 bases and 1 base respectively, with 10 bases between them. Germline lookup yields CDR1 KGHSH and CDR2 LQKENI. The CDR3 is 14 residues long. The CDR3 sequence: CASSPAGESYEQYF. The CDR3 DNA reads as TGTGCCAGCTCACCGGCAGGGGAATCCTACGAGCAGTACTTC. Full variable domain (rest looked up from reference TRBV18 and TRBJ2-7): NAGVMQNPRHLVRRRGQEARLRCSPMKGHSHVYWYRQLPEEGLKFMVYLQKENIIDESGMPKERFSAEFPKEGPSILRIQQVVRGDSAAYFCASSPAGESYEQYFGPGTRLTVT.